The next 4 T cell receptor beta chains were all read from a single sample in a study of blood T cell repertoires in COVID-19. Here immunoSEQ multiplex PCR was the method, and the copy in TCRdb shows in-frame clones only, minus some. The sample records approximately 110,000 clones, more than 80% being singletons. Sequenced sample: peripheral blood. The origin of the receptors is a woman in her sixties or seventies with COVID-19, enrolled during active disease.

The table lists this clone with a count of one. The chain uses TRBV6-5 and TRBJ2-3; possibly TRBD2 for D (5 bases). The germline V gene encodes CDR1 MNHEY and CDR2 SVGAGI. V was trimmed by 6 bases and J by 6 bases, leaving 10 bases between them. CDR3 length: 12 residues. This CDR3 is CASRNSADTQYF. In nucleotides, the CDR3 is TGTGCCAGCAGGAATAGCGCCGATACGCAGTATTTT.

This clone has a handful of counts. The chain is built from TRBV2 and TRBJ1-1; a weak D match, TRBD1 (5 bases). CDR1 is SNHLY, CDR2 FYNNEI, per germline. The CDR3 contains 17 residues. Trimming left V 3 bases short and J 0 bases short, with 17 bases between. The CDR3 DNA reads TGTGCCAGCAGTGAGGTAGGACAACGAGGTGTGAACACTGAAGCTTTCTTT. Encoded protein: CASSEVGQRGVNTEAFF.

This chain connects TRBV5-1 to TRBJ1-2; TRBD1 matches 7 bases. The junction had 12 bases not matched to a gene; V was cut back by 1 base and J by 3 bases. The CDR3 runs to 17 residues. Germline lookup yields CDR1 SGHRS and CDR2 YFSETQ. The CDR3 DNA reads TGCGCCAGCAGCTTGATGGGATACAGGGGTCCGGACTATGGCTACACCTTC. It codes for CASSLMGYRGPDYGYTF.

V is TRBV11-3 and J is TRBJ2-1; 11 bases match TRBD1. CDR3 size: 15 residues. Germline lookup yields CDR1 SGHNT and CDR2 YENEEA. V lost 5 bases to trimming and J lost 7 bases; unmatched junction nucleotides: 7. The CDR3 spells CASSPKGQGDNEQFF. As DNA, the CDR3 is TGTGCCAGCAGCCCCAAGGGACAGGGGGATAATGAGCAGTTCTTC.